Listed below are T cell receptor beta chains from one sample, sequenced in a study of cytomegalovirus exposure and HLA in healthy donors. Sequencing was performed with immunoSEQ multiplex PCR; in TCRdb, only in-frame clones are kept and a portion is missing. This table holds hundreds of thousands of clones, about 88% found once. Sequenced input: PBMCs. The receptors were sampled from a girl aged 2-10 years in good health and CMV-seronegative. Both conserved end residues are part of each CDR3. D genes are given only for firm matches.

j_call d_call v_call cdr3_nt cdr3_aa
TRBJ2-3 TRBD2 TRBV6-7 TGTGCCAGCAGTTACTCAGCGGGGAACACAGATACGCAGTATTTT CASSYSAGNTDTQYF
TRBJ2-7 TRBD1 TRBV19 TGTGCCAGTAGCCGAAGTGGGACAGGGTACGAGCAGTACTTC CASSRSGTGYEQYF
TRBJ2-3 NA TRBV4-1 TGCGCCAGCAGCCAAGATTGGTCTAGAGCGGTGGGAGATACGCAGTATTTT CASSQDWSRAVGDTQYF
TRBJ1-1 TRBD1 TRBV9 TGTGCCAGCAGCGTAGCGGCGACAGGGGACAACACTGAAGCTTTCTTT CASSVAATGDNTEAFF
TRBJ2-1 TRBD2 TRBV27 TGTGCCAGCAGTTCGACTAGCCTCAATGAGCAGTTCTTC CASSSTSLNEQFF
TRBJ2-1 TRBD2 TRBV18 TGTGCCAGCTCACCAAGGCGGACTAGCGGATACAATGAGCAGTTCTTC CASSPRRTSGYNEQFF
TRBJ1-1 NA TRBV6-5 TGTGCCAGCAGTTACATCGGCGTTGACAGGACTTTCTTT CASSYIGVDRTFF
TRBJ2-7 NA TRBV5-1 TGCGCCAGCAGCTTGGTGGCTTCACCTGGCTACGAGCAGTACTTC CASSLVASPGYEQYF
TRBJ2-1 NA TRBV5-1 TGCGCCAGCAGCACCCCTGGGGGCGATGAGCAGTTCTTC CASSTPGGDEQFF
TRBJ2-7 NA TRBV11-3 TGTGCCAGCAGCCCCGCCTACGAGCAGTACTTC CASSPAYEQYF
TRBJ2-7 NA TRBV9 TGTGCCAGCAGCGTAGGCCCTGGGACATTCAGCTCCTACGAGCAGTACTTC CASSVGPGTFSSYEQYF
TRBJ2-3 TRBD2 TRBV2 TGTGCCATCCGGACTAGCGGGAACTCAGATACGCAGTATTTT CAIRTSGNSDTQYF